This TCR beta chain came from a study of beta chain features in type 1 diabetes. Study background: There was similarity between patients and healthy donors in age, gender and cell yields.

The isolated RNA, all of it, was reverse transcribed, so expressed TCRB transcripts were what got sequenced. Measured with immunoSEQ multiplex PCR; TCRdb has only the in-frame clones, and not every one. The table records around 160,000 clones, roughly 60% of them present only once. This CDR3 is 14 amino acids long. Looked up from germline, CDR1 is SGDLS and CDR2 is YYNGEE. V was trimmed by 1 base and J by 2 bases, leaving 9 bases between them. This clone was seen more than once but under ten times. Its antigen is undetermined. Study findings and constraints: In all four CD4+ subsets, TCRB CDR3 length was significantly, moderately reduced in type 1 diabetes. Compared to healthy donors, patients appeared to have naive, central memory and Treg TCRB repertoires that were more alike.

The chain employs TRBV9 and TRBJ1-2; maybe TRBD1 (6 bases). The receptor comes from a man under 40 with type 1 diabetes. Material for sequencing was naive CD4+ T cells from blood. In DNA, the CDR3 is TGTGCCAGCAGCGTACAAACAGGGAACTATGGCTACACCTTC. It yields the protein CASSVQTGNYGYTF.